The rows below give T cell receptor beta chains drawn from one sample of a study of blood T cell repertoires in COVID-19. The table came from immunoSEQ multiplex PCR; TCRdb's copy has only in-frame clones and leaves some out. In the table there are roughly 41,000 clones, 85% to 90% of which are singletons. Sequencing was carried out using PBMCs or T cells enriched from blood (not recorded which). The receptors here all came from a woman aged 45-59 years who had recovered from COVID-19. Both conserved end residues are part of each CDR3. The D gene is left open where the match is weak. Size values are once, few and many counts, or a class for expanded clones, and some rows have none.

J gene | V gene | D gene | clone size | CDR3 DNA | CDR3 protein
TRBJ2-2 | TRBV9 | TRBD2 | . | TGTGCCAGCAGCACGACTAGCGAGAACACCGGGGAGCTGTTTTTT | CASSTTSENTGELFF
TRBJ1-1 | TRBV18 | . | once | TGTGCCAGCTCACAAGACAGGCTGGGCACTGAAGCTTTCTTT | CASSQDRLGTEAFF
TRBJ1-2 | TRBV28 | TRBD1 | . | TGTGCCAGCAGCCCTTACAGGGGCCGCGGCTATGGCTACACCTTC | CASSPYRGRGYGYTF
TRBJ1-2 | TRBV6-5 | TRBD1 | . | TGTGCCACCCGGGACAGCACTAACTATGGCTACACCTTC | CATRDSTNYGYTF
TRBJ1-1 | TRBV19 | . | few | TGTGCCAGTAGTATCAACAGTTACACTGAAGCTTTCTTT | CASSINSYTEAFF
TRBJ2-1 | TRBV6-2/TRBV6-3 | . | . | TGTGCCAGCAGCCCCCTAACGGGAGCCTACAATGAGCAGTTCTTC | CASSPLTGAYNEQFF
TRBJ1-3 | TRBV10-1 | . | . | TGCGCCAGCAGTGAACAGGGTGGAAACACCATATATTTT | CASSEQGGNTIYF
TRBJ2-1 | TRBV2 | . | . | TGTGCCAGCAGTCTAGATACAGGGAGTCGGTTCTTC | CASSLDTGSRFF
TRBJ2-1 | TRBV5-5 | TRBD2 | . | TGTGCCAGCAGCTTGGGAGCGGGGGCCTCCTACAATGAGCAGTTCTTC | CASSLGAGASYNEQFF
TRBJ1-2 | TRBV10-3 | . | . | TGTGCCATCAGTGAGTCGATTGAGTATGGCTACACCTTC | CAISESIEYGYTF
TRBJ1-1 | TRBV29-1 | . | once | TGCAGCGTTGGGGCAGGGCAGGGCACTGAAGCTTTCTTT | CSVGAGQGTEAFF
TRBJ1-1 | TRBV6-6 | TRBD1 | . | TGTGCCAGCAGTGACGTCCGACAGGGGTTAGCTGAAGCTTTCTTT | CASSDVRQGLAEAFF
TRBJ2-7 | TRBV3-1/TRBV3-2 | . | . | TGTGCCAGCAGCCAGATGGGGCGGACCTACGAGCAGTACTTC | CASSQMGRTYEQYF
TRBJ2-2 | TRBV10-3 | TRBD1 | once | TGTGCCATCAGGCCGGGACAGGGAGGCGGGGAGCTGTTTTTT | CAIRPGQGGGELFF
TRBJ1-2 | TRBV7-6 | . | few | TGTGCCAGCAGCCCCGGACCGACGGGGTCGGGCTACACCTTC | CASSPGPTGSGYTF
TRBJ2-1 | TRBV24-1 | . | . | TGTGCCACCAGTGAACCAAGTAGGCTAGCTTCTGTCGGAGAGCAGTTCTTC | CATSEPSRLASVGEQFF
TRBJ2-5 | TRBV10-3 | TRBD1 | . | TGTGCCATCAGTGACGGACAGGGGAAGACGACCCAGTACTTC | CAISDGQGKTTQYF
TRBJ1-5 | TRBV18 | . | . | TGTGCCAGCTCACCACCGTCGATGCGGTCGAGCAATCAGCCCCAGCATTTT | CASSPPSMRSSNQPQHF
TRBJ2-7 | TRBV5-6 | TRBD1 | . | TGTGCCAGCAGCGATGGGGACAGGGCGGTTTACGAGCAGTACTTC | CASSDGDRAVYEQYF
TRBJ1-1 | TRBV7-8 | TRBD1 | . | TGTGCCAGCAGCTTAAGGGACAGGGTTAGCACTGAAGCTTTCTTT | CASSLRDRVSTEAFF
TRBJ2-7 | TRBV10-2 | . | . | TGCGCCAGCACTTGGACAACAGGCTACGAGCAGTACTTC | CASTWTTGYEQYF
TRBJ2-1 | TRBV24-1 | TRBD2 | once | TGTGCCACCAGTCAGAGCGGGAAGAACAATGAGCAGTTCTTC | CATSQSGKNNEQFF
TRBJ1-1 | TRBV5-1 | . | once | TGCGCCAGCAGCTTAAACGTTAGGGGGTTGGAAGCTTTCTTT | CASSLNVRGLEAFF
TRBJ1-1 | TRBV3-1/TRBV3-2 | . | . | TGTGCCAGCAGCCAAGTGTACGGTGGAACGGGCATGGGGAGCACTGAAGCTTTCTTT | CASSQVYGGTGMGSTEAFF
TRBJ1-5 | TRBV7-6 | . | . | TGTGCCAGCAGCTTACTCGGGATTCAGCCCCAGCATTTT | CASSLLGIQPQHF
TRBJ2-5 | TRBV5-1 | . | . | TGCGCCAGCAGCCCCCGGGACGGAGGGGAGACCCAGTACTTC | CASSPRDGGETQYF
TRBJ1-6 | TRBV6-5 | . | . | TGTGCCAGCAGTTATGGGGACACAGATTCACCCCTCCACTTT | CASSYGDTDSPLHF
TRBJ1-2 | TRBV13 | TRBD1 | . | TGTGCCAGCAGTAGAGACAGGGCGGCCGGCTACACCTTC | CASSRDRAAGYTF
TRBJ2-1 | TRBV4-3 | TRBD2 | . | TGCGCCAGCAGCCAAGATAGCGGGGGGTACAATGAGCAGTTCTTC | CASSQDSGGYNEQFF
TRBJ1-1 | TRBV30 | . | . | TGTGCCTGGAGTCGACAGCTTGAAGCTTTCTTT | CAWSRQLEAFF
TRBJ1-5 | TRBV23-1 | TRBD1 | . | TGCGCCAGCAGTCACGATGGACAGGGGGCTGACCAGCCCCAGCATTTT | CASSHDGQGADQPQHF
TRBJ2-7 | TRBV30 | . | . | TGTGCCTGGAGTGGAGGATACGAGCAGTACTTC | CAWSGGYEQYF
TRBJ1-2 | TRBV3-1/TRBV3-2 | TRBD1 | . | TGTGCCAGCAGCCGAGGGACAGGCCTAAATTATGGCTACACCTTC | CASSRGTGLNYGYTF
TRBJ2-2 | TRBV3-1/TRBV3-2 | . | medium-sized | TGTGCCAGCAGCCAAGGTCGGGGTACCGGGGAGCTGTTTTTT | CASSQGRGTGELFF
TRBJ1-5 | TRBV28 | TRBD1 | . | TGTGCCAGCATGTTAACAGGGGGCGGGCGACAGCCCCAGCATTTT | CASMLTGGGRQPQHF
TRBJ1-1 | TRBV11-3 | . | . | TGTGCCAGCAGCGCGGCGGGGGTGAACACTGAAGCTTTCTTT | CASSAAGVNTEAFF
TRBJ1-4 | TRBV5-5 | TRBD1 | . | TGTGCCAGCAGCTCGGGACAGCCTAATGAAAAACTGTTTTTT | CASSSGQPNEKLFF
TRBJ1-2 | TRBV2 | TRBD1 | . | TGTGCCAGCAGTGAAAGGGGGCTAACACGACCGGCAAGGGGCTACACCTTC | CASSERGLTRPARGYTF
TRBJ2-5 | TRBV6-1 | TRBD2 | . | TGTGCCAGCAGTGAAAGGCGAGCGGGGGGCCAAGAGACCCAGTACTTC | CASSERRAGGQETQYF
TRBJ2-5 | TRBV24-1 | TRBD2 | . | TGTGCCACCAGTGATAGCGGGAGTGAGACCCAGTACTTC | CATSDSGSETQYF
TRBJ2-5 | TRBV7-9 | . | . | TGTGCCAGCAGCTTAAATCTTGGGACACAGATGGGAGAGACCCAGTACTTC | CASSLNLGTQMGETQYF
TRBJ2-5 | TRBV6-5 | . | . | TGTGCCAGCAAAATGGGAGATATGATACAGACCCAGTACTTC | CASKMGDMIQTQYF
TRBJ1-1 | TRBV7-9 | . | . | TGTGCCAGCAGCTTATCACAGGGAAAAGCTGAAGCTTTCTTT | CASSLSQGKAEAFF
TRBJ1-2 | TRBV18 | TRBD1 | . | TGTGCCAGCTCACCACGGACAGGGCGAGAGGGCTACACCTTC | CASSPRTGREGYTF
TRBJ2-2 | TRBV28 | . | . | TGTGCCAGCAGTAAGCTACCGGTGGAGCTGTTTTTT | CASSKLPVELFF
TRBJ2-1 | TRBV20-1 | . | . | TGCAGTGCTAGTAAGCACATGGAGGGTAATGAGCAGTTCTTC | CSASKHMEGNEQFF
TRBJ1-2 | TRBV5-4 | . | . | TGTGCCAGCAGCTCCGGACAGAAAAACTATGGCTACACCTTC | CASSSGQKNYGYTF
TRBJ2-3 | TRBV14 | . | . | TGTGCCAGCAGCCAAGCGGGCCTTATGGGGCGAACGCAGTATTTT | CASSQAGLMGRTQYF
TRBJ2-7 | TRBV7-2 | . | . | TGTGCCAGCAGCTTTCAAGGGGGTGACTACGAGCAGTACTTC | CASSFQGGDYEQYF
TRBJ2-5 | TRBV28 | TRBD1 | . | TGTGCCAGCAGTTTGGGCACAGGGGGCTCTGGGACCCAGTACTTC | CASSLGTGGSGTQYF
TRBJ2-6 | TRBV4-2 | TRBD2 | . | TGTGCCAGCAGCCAAGCTAGCGGCTCTGGGGCCAACGTCCTGACTTTC | CASSQASGSGANVLTF
TRBJ2-1 | TRBV6-6 | . | . | TGTGCCAGCAGTTACCCCGAGGGGAGGTACTATGAGCAGTTCTTC | CASSYPEGRYYEQFF
TRBJ1-1 | TRBV10-3 | TRBD1 | . | TGTGCCATCCAGGGACAGGGGGCTGAAGCTTTCTTT | CAIQGQGAEAFF
TRBJ2-5 | TRBV6-5 | TRBD2 | . | TGTGCCAGCAGTTCTCTGGGACTACGGAAAGAGACCCAGTACTTC | CASSSLGLRKETQYF
TRBJ2-2 | TRBV3-1/TRBV3-2 | . | . | TGTGCCAGCAGCCCCTCGTACACCGGGGAGCTGTTTTTT | CASSPSYTGELFF
TRBJ1-5 | TRBV19 | . | . | TGTGCCAGTATGTTCGGGTCTCAGCCCCAGCATTTT | CASMFGSQPQHF
TRBJ1-5 | TRBV27 | TRBD1 | . | TGTGCCAGCAGTGGGGTGACAGGGGGTGGCAATCAGCCCCAGCATTTT | CASSGVTGGGNQPQHF
TRBJ1-5 | TRBV28 | TRBD1 | . | TGTGCCAGCATTCACAGGGGGCAATTCAATCAGCCCCAGCATTTT | CASIHRGQFNQPQHF